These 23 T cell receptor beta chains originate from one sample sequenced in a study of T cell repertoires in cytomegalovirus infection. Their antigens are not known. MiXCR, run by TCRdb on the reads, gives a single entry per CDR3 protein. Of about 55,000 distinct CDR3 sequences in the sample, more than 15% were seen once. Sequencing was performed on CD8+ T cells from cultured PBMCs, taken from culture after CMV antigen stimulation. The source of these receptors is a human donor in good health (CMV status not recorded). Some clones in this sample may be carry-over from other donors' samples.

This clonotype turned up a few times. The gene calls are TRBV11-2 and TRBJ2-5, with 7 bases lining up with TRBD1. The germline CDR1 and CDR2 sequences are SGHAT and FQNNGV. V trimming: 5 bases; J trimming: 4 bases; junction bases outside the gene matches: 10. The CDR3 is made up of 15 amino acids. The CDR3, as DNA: TGTGCCAGCAGCACCCTCCCTCGACAGGGAGAGACCCAGTACTTC. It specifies CASSTLPRQGETQYF.

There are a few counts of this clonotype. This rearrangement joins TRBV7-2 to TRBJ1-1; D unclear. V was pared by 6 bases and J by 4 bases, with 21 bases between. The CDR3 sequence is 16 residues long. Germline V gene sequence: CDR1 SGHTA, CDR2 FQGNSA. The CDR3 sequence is CASSWRIGGRSTEAFF. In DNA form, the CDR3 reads TGTGCCAGCAGTTGGCGGATAGGAGGCAGGTCCACTGAAGCTTTCTTT.

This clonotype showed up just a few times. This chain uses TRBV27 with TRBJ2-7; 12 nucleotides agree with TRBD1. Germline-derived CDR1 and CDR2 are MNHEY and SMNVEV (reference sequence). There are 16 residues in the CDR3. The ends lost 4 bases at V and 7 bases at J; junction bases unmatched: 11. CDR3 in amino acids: CASSSYAGTGGEEQYF. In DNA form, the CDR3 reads TGTGCCAGCAGTTCATATGCGGGGACAGGGGGCGAGGAGCAGTACTTC.

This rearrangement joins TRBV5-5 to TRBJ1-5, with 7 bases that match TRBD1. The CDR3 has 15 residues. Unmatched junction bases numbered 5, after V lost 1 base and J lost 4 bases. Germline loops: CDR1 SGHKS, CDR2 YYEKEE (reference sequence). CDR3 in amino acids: CASSLHRGSNQPQHF. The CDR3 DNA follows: TGTGCCAGCAGCTTGCACAGGGGCAGTAATCAGCCCCAGCATTTT.

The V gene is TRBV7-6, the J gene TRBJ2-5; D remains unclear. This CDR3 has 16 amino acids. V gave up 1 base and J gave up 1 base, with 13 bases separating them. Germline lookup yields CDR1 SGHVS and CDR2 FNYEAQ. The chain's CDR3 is CASSLEARGFQETQYF. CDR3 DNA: TGTGCCAGCAGCTTAGAAGCCCGTGGCTTCCAAGAGACCCAGTACTTC.

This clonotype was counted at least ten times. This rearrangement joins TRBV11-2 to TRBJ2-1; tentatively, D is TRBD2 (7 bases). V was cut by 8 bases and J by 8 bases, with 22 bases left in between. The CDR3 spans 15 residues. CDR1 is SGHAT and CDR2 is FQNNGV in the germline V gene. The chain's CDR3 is CASSEVGGLWDEQFF. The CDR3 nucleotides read TGTGCCAGCTCCGAGGTCGGGGGGCTGTGGGATGAGCAGTTCTTC.

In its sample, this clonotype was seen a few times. The CDR3 region has the DNA TGCGCCAGCAGTGATTCCCCCGGGACAGGGGCCCCCAATCAGCCCCAGCATTTT. It encodes CASSDSPGTGAPNQPQHF. The V gene is TRBV10-2, the J gene TRBJ1-5, with 10 bases fitting TRBD1. The V gene end was trimmed by 3 bases and the J gene end by 3 bases; junction bases not matched to a gene: 11. The CDR3 contains 18 residues. Germline CDR1 and CDR2: WSHSY and SAAADI.

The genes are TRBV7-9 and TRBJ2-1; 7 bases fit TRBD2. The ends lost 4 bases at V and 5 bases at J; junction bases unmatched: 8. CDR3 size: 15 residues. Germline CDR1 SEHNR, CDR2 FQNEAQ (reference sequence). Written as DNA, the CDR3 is TGTGCCAGCAGCTCGACGACTAGCAGGAACAATGAGCAGTTCTTC. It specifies CASSSTTSRNNEQFF.

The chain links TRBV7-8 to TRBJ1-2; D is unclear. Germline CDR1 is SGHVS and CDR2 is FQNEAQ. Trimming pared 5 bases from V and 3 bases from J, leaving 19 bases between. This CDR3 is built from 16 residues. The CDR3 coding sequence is TGTGCCAGCAGCCCACGGTCTGGAGTTAGCGACTATGGCTACACCTTC. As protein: CASSPRSGVSDYGYTF.

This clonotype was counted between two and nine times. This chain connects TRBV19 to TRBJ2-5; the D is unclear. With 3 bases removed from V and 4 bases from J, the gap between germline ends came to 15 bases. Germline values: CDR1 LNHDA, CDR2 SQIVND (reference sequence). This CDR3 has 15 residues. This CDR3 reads CASSIGAKRGETQYF. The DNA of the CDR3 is TGTGCCAGTAGTATCGGCGCGAAAAGAGGAGAGACCCAGTACTTC.

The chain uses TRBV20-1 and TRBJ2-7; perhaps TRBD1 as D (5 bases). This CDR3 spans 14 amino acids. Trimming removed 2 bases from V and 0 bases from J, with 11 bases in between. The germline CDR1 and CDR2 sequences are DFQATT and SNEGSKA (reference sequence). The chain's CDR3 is CSARLRTLSYEQYF. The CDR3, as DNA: TGCAGTGCTAGACTAAGGACACTCTCCTACGAGCAGTACTTC.

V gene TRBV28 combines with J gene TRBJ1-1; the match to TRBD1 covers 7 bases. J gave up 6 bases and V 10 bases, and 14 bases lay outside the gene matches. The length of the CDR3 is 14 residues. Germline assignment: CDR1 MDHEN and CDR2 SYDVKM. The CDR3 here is CAILRTGRRSEAFF. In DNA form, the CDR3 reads TGTGCCATACTCAGGACAGGCCGGAGGTCTGAAGCTTTCTTT.

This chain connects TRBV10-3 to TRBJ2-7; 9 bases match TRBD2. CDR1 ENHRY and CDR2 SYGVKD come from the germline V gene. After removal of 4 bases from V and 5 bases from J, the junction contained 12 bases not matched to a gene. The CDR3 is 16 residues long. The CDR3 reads CAISVRGAGGLHEQYF. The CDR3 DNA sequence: TGTGCCATCAGTGTCAGGGGAGCGGGAGGTCTCCACGAGCAGTACTTC.

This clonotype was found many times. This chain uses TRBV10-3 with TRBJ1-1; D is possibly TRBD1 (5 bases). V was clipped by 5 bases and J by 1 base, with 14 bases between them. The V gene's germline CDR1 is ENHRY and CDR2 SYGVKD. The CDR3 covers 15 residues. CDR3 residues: CAISREEGRNTEAFF. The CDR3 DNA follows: TGTGCCATCAGTCGAGAGGAGGGGCGGAACACTGAAGCTTTCTTT.

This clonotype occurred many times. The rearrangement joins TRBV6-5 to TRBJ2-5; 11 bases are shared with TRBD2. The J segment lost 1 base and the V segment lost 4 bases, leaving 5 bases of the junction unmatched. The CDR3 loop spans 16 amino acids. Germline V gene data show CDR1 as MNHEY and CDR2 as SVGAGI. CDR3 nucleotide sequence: TGTGCCAGCAGTTTGCGGACTAGCGGGCCCCAAGAGACCCAGTACTTC. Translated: CASSLRTSGPQETQYF.

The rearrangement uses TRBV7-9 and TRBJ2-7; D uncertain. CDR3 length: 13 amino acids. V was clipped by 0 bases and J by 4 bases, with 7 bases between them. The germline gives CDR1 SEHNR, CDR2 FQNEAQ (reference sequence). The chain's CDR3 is CASSLAQPYEQYF. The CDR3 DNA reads TGTGCCAGCAGCTTAGCGCAACCGTACGAGCAGTACTTC.

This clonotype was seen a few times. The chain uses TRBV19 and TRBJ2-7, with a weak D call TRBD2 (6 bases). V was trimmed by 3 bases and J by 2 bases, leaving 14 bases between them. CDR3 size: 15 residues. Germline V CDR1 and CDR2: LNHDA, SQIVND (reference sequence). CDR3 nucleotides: TGTGCCAGTAGTATTGGGTGGGGGGATACCTACGAGCAGTACTTC. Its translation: CASSIGWGDTYEQYF. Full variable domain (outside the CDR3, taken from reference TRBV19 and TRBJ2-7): DGGITQSPKYLFRKEGQNVTLSCEQNLNHDAMYWYRQDPGQGLRLIYYSQIVNDFQKGDIAEGYSVSREKKESFPLTVTSAQKNPTAFYLCASSIGWGDTYEQYFGPGTRLTVT.

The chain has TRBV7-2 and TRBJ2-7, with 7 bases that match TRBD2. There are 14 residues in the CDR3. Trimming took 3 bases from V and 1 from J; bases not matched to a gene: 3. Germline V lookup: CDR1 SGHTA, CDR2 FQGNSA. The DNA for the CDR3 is TGTGCCAGCAGCTTGGGCGGGGGTTCCTACGAGCAGTACTTC. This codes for CASSLGGGSYEQYF.

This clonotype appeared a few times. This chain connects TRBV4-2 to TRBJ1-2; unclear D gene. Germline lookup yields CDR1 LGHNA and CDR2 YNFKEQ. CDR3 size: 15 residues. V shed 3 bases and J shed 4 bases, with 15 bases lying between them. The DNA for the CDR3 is TGTGCCAGCAGCCAGCAGGCCACCAGAACCTATGGCTACACCTTC. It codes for CASSQQATRTYGYTF.

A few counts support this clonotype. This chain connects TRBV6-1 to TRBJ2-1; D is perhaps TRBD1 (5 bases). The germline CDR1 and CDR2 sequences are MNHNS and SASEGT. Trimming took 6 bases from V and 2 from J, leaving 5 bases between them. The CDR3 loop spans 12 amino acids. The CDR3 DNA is TGTGCCAGCAGGGACACCTACAATGAGCAGTTCTTC. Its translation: CASRDTYNEQFF.

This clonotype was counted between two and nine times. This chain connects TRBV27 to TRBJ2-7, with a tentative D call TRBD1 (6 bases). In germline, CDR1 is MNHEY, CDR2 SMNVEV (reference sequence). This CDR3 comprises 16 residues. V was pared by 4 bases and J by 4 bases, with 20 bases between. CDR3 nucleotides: TGTGCCAGCAGTTCCTCCGGGACACCGATAGGGTACGAGCAGTACTTC. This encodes CASSSSGTPIGYEQYF.

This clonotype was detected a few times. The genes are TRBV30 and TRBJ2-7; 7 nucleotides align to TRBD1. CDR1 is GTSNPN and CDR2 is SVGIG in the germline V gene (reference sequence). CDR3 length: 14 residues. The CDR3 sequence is CATTGDRAIYEQYF. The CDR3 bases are TGTGCAACCACCGGAGACAGGGCTATCTACGAGCAGTACTTC.

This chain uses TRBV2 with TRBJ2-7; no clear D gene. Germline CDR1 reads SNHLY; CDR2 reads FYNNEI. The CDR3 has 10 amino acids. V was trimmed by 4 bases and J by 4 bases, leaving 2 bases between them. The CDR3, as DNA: TGTGCCAGCAGTGGATACGAGCAGTACTTC. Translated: CASSGYEQYF.